One and the same sample provided the 11 T cell receptor beta chains below, sequenced in a study of T cells in women clearing cervical HPV infection (dated by TCRdb to 2016 to 2019). Library prep was done by the immunoSEQ multiplex PCR assay. This is the immuneACCESS table as TCRdb keeps it, with only in-frame sequences that have V and J called. A part of the clones is gone; compared with another copy, unresolved V genes explain less than half, and the rest is unexplained. This sample's table lists about 30,000 clones. The top ten clonotypes cover more than 4% of the sample. The source material was blood buffy coat. The receptors were gathered from a woman aged 18-70 years with a cervical HPV16 infection that either progressed to CIN3+ or cleared (not recorded which).

With respect to this clone: The read ends 3 residues early relative to the CDR3; the germline J gene fills the gap. The chain employs TRBV25-1 and TRBJ2-7; D is possibly TRBD2 (6 bases). This CDR3 has 14 amino acids. The V gene's germline CDR1 is MGHDK and CDR2 SYGVNS. Between the trimmed V and J ends, which lost 1 base and 4 bases, there was a span of 11 bases. CDR3 DNA, as far as it was read: TGTGCCAGCAGTGAATCCGGGCGGGGTTACGAG. The encoded protein is CASSESGRGYE. The whole CDR3 sequence is CASSESGRGYEQYF.

Comments on this clone: With the read ending 3 residues before the CDR3 end, the germline J gene is used to fill in that end. This chain uses TRBV10-2 with TRBJ1-5; maybe TRBD1 (6 bases). Germline CDR1 WSHSY, CDR2 SAAADI. The CDR3 loop spans 14 amino acids. Trimming left V 4 bases short and J 3 bases short, with 10 bases between. CDR3 region: CASSAGQFNQPQHF. Incomplete CDR3 DNA: TGCGCCAGCAGTGCAGGACAGTTCAATCAGCCC.

On this clone: The CDR3 extends 3 residues past the end of the read, so its final part is completed from the germline J gene. V and J are TRBV7-2 and TRBJ2-7, with TRBD2 matching over 11 bases. V dropped 6 bases and J dropped 3; count of bases not matched to a gene: 7. There are 15 residues in the CDR3. Per the germline V gene, CDR1 is SGHTA and CDR2 is FQGNSA. CDR3 in amino acids: CASRRFTSGGYEQYF. CDR3 bases read: TGTGCCAGCAGACGCTTCACTAGCGGGGGCTACGAG.

Notes on this clone: One end of the junction does not line up with germline, which may come from a read error. The CDR3 goes on 3 residues after the read ends, and that part is filled in from the germline J gene. Other DNA sequences of this sample code for an identical CDR3. The rearrangement joins TRBV6-1 to TRBJ1-3; a possible D gene is TRBD1 (5 bases). This CDR3 spans 16 amino acids. Germline V gene sequence: CDR1 MNHNS, CDR2 SASEGT. The CDR3: CASSGGLAFSGNTIYF. CDR3 DNA (partial): TGTGCCAGCAGTGGGGGCTTGGCGTTCTCTGGAAACACA.

As for this clone: The sequence runs out 3 residues before the end of the CDR3; the remainder is reconstructed from the germline J gene. The chain uses TRBV7-2 and TRBJ1-2; the D is unclear. V was cut by 0 bases and J by 4 bases, with 9 bases left in between. This CDR3 is 14 amino acids long. CDR1 and CDR2 (germline): SGHTA, FQGNSA. The CDR3: CASSLARASYGYTF. CDR3 bases read: TGTGCCAGCAGCTTAGCGCGGGCAAGCTATGGC.

Notes on this clone: The read is 3 residues too short to cover the CDR3 end, so that end is filled in from the germline J gene. This chain connects TRBV20-1 to TRBJ1-2; a possible D gene is TRBD1 (5 bases). This CDR3 comprises 12 residues. Per the germline V gene, CDR1 is DFQATT and CDR2 is SNEGSKA (reference sequence). The chain's CDR3 is CSARDRVRGYTF. The sequenced part of the CDR3 DNA is TGCAGTGCTAGAGACAGGGTGAGGGGC.

About this clone: The CDR3 end falls 3 residues outside the read, so it is completed with the germline J gene. The chain joins TRBV7-8 to TRBJ2-3; 12 positions agree with TRBD2. V gave up 5 bases and J gave up 0 bases; unmatched junction bases: 3. The CDR3 runs 16 residues. The germline gives CDR1 SGHVS, CDR2 FQNEAQ. The CDR3 loop is CASSTLAGGSTDTQYF. The DNA read from the CDR3 is TGTGCCAGCAGCACACTAGCGGGAGGTAGCACAGATACG. Filled out from reference TRBV7-8 and TRBJ2-3, the complete variable domain reads GAGVSQSPRYKVAKRGQDVALRCDPISGHVSLFWYQQALGQGPEFLTYFQNEAQLDKSGLPSDRFFAERPEGSVSTLKIQRTQQEDSAVYLCASSTLAGGSTDTQYFGPGTRLTVL.

Remarks on this clone: Read data end 3 residues before the CDR3 end; the end is taken from the germline J gene. The rearrangement joins TRBV7-2 to TRBJ2-4, with D possibly being TRBD1 (5 bases). CDR1 and CDR2 (germline): SGHTA, FQGNSA. CDR3 length equals 15 residues. Incomplete CDR3 DNA: TGTGCCAGCAGCTTAACGCCCGGACATAACTATGGT. It specifies CASSLTPGHNYG. The whole CDR3 protein is CASSLTPGHNYGQYF. Supplemented by reference TRBV7-2 and TRBJ2-4, the full variable domain reads GAGVSQSPSNKVTEKGKDVELRCDPISGHTALYWYRQSLGQGLEFLIYFQGNSAPDKSGLPSDRFSAERTGGSVSTLTIQRTQQEDSAVYLCASSLTPGHNYGQYFGAGTRLSVL.

About this clone: The CDR3 end is not reached by the read, which stops 3 residues before it; the germline J gene fills it in. The chain is built from TRBV20-1 and TRBJ2-3; 8 bases line up with TRBD1. With V trimmed by 3 bases and J by 4 bases, 3 bases remained unmatched. Germline V gene data show CDR1 as DFQATT and CDR2 as SNEGSKA (reference sequence). This CDR3 comprises 13 residues. The CDR3 DNA, read in part, is TGCAGTGCTAGTCCCAGGGGGCCAGATACG. Protein product: CSASPRGPDT. The whole CDR3 reads CSASPRGPDTQYF.

On this clone: The read stops 3 residues short of the end of the CDR3; the missing end is completed from the germline J gene. The chain links TRBV5-1 to TRBJ1-1, with a possible D match to TRBD1 (5 bases). The V end was cut by 5 bases, the J end by 5 bases, with 19 bases between. Germline assignment: CDR1 SGHRS and CDR2 YFSETQ. This CDR3 contains 15 residues. CDR3: CASSLGGVTLTEAFF. The covered CDR3 bases are TGCGCCAGCAGTCTGGGGGGGGTTACGCTGACTGAA.

Of note for this clone: With the read ending 3 residues before the CDR3 end, the germline J gene is used to fill in that end. This chain links TRBV7-2 with TRBJ1-6; D remains unclear. Trimming took off 2 bases at V and 7 bases at J, with 12 bases between the two ends. The CDR3 loop spans 15 amino acids. Looked up from germline, CDR1 is SGHTA and CDR2 is FQGNSA. This CDR3 is CASSLWPQGNSPLHF. The CDR3 bases that were read are TGTGCCAGCAGCTTATGGCCTCAAGGGAATTCACCC.